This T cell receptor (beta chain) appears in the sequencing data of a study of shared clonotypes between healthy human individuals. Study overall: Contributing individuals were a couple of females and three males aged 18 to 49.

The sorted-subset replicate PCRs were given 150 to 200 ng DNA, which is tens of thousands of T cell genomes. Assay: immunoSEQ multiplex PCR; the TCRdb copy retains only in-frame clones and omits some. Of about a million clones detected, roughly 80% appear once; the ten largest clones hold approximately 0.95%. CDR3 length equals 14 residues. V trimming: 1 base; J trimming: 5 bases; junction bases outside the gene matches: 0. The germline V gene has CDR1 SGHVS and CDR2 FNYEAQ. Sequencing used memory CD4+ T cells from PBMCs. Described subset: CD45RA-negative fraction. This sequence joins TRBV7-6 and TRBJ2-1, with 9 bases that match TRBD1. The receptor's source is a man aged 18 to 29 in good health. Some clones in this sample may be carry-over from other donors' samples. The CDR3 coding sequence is TGTGCCAGCAGCTTAGGGGACAGGGACAATGAGCAGTTCTTC. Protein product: CASSLGDRDNEQFF.